Sequencing of this T cell receptor beta chain was carried out in a study of PD-1 blockade in classical Hodgkin lymphoma. The overall study: Once every 2 weeks, patients received intravenous nivolumab at 3 mg/kg.

Exposure to brentuximab vedotin varied, and each patient had relapsed following autologous stem cell transplantation. Trimming removed 0 bases from V and 8 bases from J, with 11 bases in between. CDR3 size: 13 residues. Germline values: CDR1 SGHRS, CDR2 YFSETQ. Study conclusions and caveats: Complete responders matched newly diagnosed patients in baseline diversity. CD4+ TCR diversity climbed significantly by C4D1, unlike CD8+ TCR diversity.

This clone has only one observation. Its antigen is not identified. TCRdb's table, derived via immunoSEQ multiplex PCR, lists solely in-frame clones and lacks some. The table records 29,000 or so clones, 71% of them present only once. Sequencing used peripheral blood mononuclear cells (PBMCs), obtained before the second cycle of nivolumab. The chain joins TRBV5-1 to TRBJ1-2; tentative D call: TRBD1 (6 bases). The TCR was taken from a human donor with classical Hodgkin lymphoma. CDR3 sequence (DNA): TGCGCCAGCAGCTTGGATGGGGGCCAGGGCTACACCTTC. As protein: CASSLDGGQGYTF.